The clone carrying this T cell receptor (beta chain) was counted only a few times. This sample was included in a study of early T cells in non-severe SARS-CoV-2 infection. Background on the study: Sequenced bulk RNA came from whole blood that was unsorted, and chains were unpaired.

Researchers attached unique molecular identifiers to individual cDNA molecules. TCRdb re-called the 5' RACE reads through MiXCR, storing one row per CDR3 protein. The sample shows about 49,000 distinct CDR3 sequences, approximately 12% of them seen only once. This CDR3 contains 13 residues. Germline assignment: CDR1 SEHNR and CDR2 FQNEAQ (reference sequence). V lost 4 bases, J lost 1 base, and 7 bases lay in between. The sample was whole blood. The chain uses TRBV7-9 and TRBJ2-5; D remains ambiguous. The clonotype comes from an adult who was a healthcare worker with PCR-confirmed SARS-CoV-2 infection or an uninfected control (not recorded which). As DNA, the CDR3 is TGTGCCAGCAGCTCCTGGTCCCAAGAGACCCAGTACTTC. This encodes CASSSWSQETQYF.